The 8 T cell receptor beta chains below all came from one sample that was sequenced in a study of blood T cells in healthy people across ages. With a J-beta primer mix and a sample-barcoded 5' primer, a second PCR ran 7 to 11 cycles. TCRdb re-derived calls from the 5' RACE reads in MiXCR, one entry per CDR3 protein. The data show 1,800,000 or so distinct CDR3 sequences, about two fifths seen once. The sequencing input was blood. The receptor set was obtained from a human donor in good health.

V gene TRBV12-3 or TRBV12-4 combines with J gene TRBJ1-5; 7 bases align to TRBD1. Trimming cost V 7 bases and J 4 bases; bases outside gene matches: 7. This CDR3 is built from 14 residues. The CDR3, as DNA: TGTGCCAGCACCCAGGGACAGATTAATCAGCCCCAGCATTTT. Its translation: CASTQGQINQPQHF.

This chain links TRBV9 with TRBJ1-4, with D hard to call. Germline V gene data show CDR1 as SGDLS and CDR2 as YYNGEE. Trimming pared 0 bases from V and 8 bases from J, leaving 14 bases between. The CDR3 spans 15 residues. The CDR3 spells CASSVGSGLGEKLFF. The CDR3 nucleotides are TGTGCCAGCAGCGTAGGGTCGGGATTAGGGGAAAAACTGTTTTTT.

CDR3 in DNA: TGCGCCAGCAGCGGACTAGCGGGGAACCAAGAGACCCAGTACTTC. Its protein product is CASSGLAGNQETQYF. The V gene is TRBV4-3, the J gene TRBJ2-5; 12 bases are shared with TRBD2. With V trimmed by 5 bases and J by 0 bases, 1 base remained unmatched. The CDR3 consists of 15 residues. Germline assignment: CDR1 LGHNA and CDR2 YSLEER.

This clonotype turned up a few times. This sequence joins TRBV2 and TRBJ1-2; D unclear. Germline values: CDR1 SNHLY, CDR2 FYNNEI. This CDR3 is built from 14 residues. V was pared by 5 bases and J by 1 base, with 11 bases between. CDR3 sequence (DNA): TGTGCCAGCAGTACTGGACGGAGTAACTATGGCTACACCTTC. Its protein product is CASSTGRSNYGYTF. Complete variable domain (other parts from reference TRBV2 and TRBJ1-2): EPEVTQTPSHQVTQMGQEVILRCVPISNHLYFYWYRQILGQKVEFLVSFYNNEISEKSEIFDDQFSVERPDGSNFTLKIRSTKLEDSAMYFCASSTGRSNYGYTFGSGTRLTVV.

The CDR3 here is CASSLAQGATSPQHF. The CDR3 DNA is TGTGCCAGCAGTTTAGCCCAGGGCGCTACTTCGCCCCAGCATTTT. The V gene is TRBV12-3 or TRBV12-4, the J gene TRBJ1-5, with D perhaps TRBD1 (5 bases). The CDR3 covers 15 residues. V was clipped by 0 bases and J by 9 bases, with 15 bases between them.

The genes are TRBV4-2 and TRBJ2-5, with 8 positions matching TRBD2. V dropped 1 base and J dropped 4; count of bases not matched to a gene: 5. Germline CDR1 and CDR2: LGHNA and YNFKEQ. CDR3 length equals 15 residues. This CDR3 reads CASSQGSSGGETQYF. Written as DNA, the CDR3 is TGTGCCAGCAGCCAAGGGTCAAGCGGGGGAGAGACCCAGTACTTC.

The chain recombines TRBV25-1 with TRBJ2-1; 8 bases agree with TRBD2. Losses at the gene ends were 5 bases for V and 7 bases for J; bases not matched to a gene: 10. CDR1 is MGHDK, CDR2 SYGVNS, per germline. The CDR3 is made up of 15 amino acids. CDR3 loop: CASSSYGTSQNEQFF. Written as DNA, the CDR3 is TGTGCCAGCAGTAGCTACGGGACTAGTCAGAATGAGCAGTTCTTC.

This chain uses TRBV6-2 or TRBV6-3 with TRBJ2-5, with TRBD1 identical over 8 bases. TRBJ2-7 explains the end of the DNA better; the J call may be wrong. Germline V gene lookup returns CDR1 MNHEY and CDR2 SVGEGT. The CDR3 totals 14 residues. The CDR3 coding sequence is TGTGCCACCAAAGTTTGGACAGGGTTCCTCGAGCAGTACTTC. It encodes CATKVWTGFLEQYF.